One and the same sample provided the 7 T cell receptor beta chains below, sequenced in a study of blood T cell repertoires in COVID-19. TCRdb's copy holds only in-frame clones and misses some; the assay was immunoSEQ multiplex PCR. This sample carries 40,000 to 50,000 clones, roughly nine tenths of them seen once, and the ten largest clones take about 22%. Sequenced input: peripheral blood. The receptors here all came from a man aged 50 to 59 with active COVID-19.

This clone has more than one count but fewer than ten. J is TRBJ1-5 and V is TRBV7-2; D is unresolved. This CDR3 spans 16 amino acids. The V end lost 0 bases, the J end lost 4 bases, and 13 bases lay between the germline ends. Germline CDR1 SGHTA, CDR2 FQGNSA. The CDR3 region has the DNA TGTGCCAGCAGCTTAGCCGGGGTACGAGGAAATCAGCCCCAGCATTTT. It codes for CASSLAGVRGNQPQHF.

V is TRBV15 and J is TRBJ2-5, with 11 nucleotides matching TRBD1. The CDR3 runs 17 residues. Trimming took 2 bases from V and 5 from J; bases not matched to a gene: 10. Germline V gene sequence: CDR1 LNHNV, CDR2 YYDKDF (reference sequence). The CDR3 region has the DNA TGTGCCACCAGCAGACTAGGGACAGGGGGGGCCATGGAGACCCAGTACTTC. This encodes CATSRLGTGGAMETQYF.

The chain joins TRBV5-3 to TRBJ2-2; 7 nucleotides match TRBD2. TRBV5-3 is placed among ORFs of uncertain function. Trimming took 4 bases from V and 4 from J; bases not matched to a gene: 13. CDR3 length: 17 residues. The CDR3 region has the DNA TGTGCCAGAAGCGCCCCGTCATTTGGGGGGGGCACCGGGGAGCTGTTTTTT. Encoded protein: CARSAPSFGGGTGELFF.

This clone was seen more than once but under ten times. The V gene is TRBV4-1, the J gene TRBJ2-1, with D unclear. V was cut by 0 bases and J by 0 bases, with 12 bases left in between. CDR1 MGHRA and CDR2 YSYEKL come from the germline V gene. CDR3 size: 17 residues. As DNA, the CDR3 is TGCGCCAGCAGCCAAGAGGCCTTGCCTAGCTCCTACAATGAGCAGTTCTTC. It codes for CASSQEALPSSYNEQFF.

The chain couples TRBV6-5 to TRBJ2-7; 9 nucleotides line up with TRBD2. This CDR3 region has 15 residues. Germline values: CDR1 MNHEY, CDR2 SVGAGI. V lost 6 bases, J lost 1 base, and 7 bases stayed unmatched. The chain's CDR3 is CASRFQREESYEQYF. In DNA form, the CDR3 reads TGTGCCAGCAGGTTTCAGCGGGAGGAGTCCTACGAGCAGTACTTC.

The gene calls are TRBV21-1 and TRBJ2-7; the D segment call TRBD2 is taken from the table without a DNA check. TRBV21-1 is recorded as a pseudogene. The CDR3 runs to 13 residues. The CDR3 DNA sequence: TGTGCCAGCAGCAAAGGGGAGGGGAACGAGCAGTACTTC. Translating it yields CASSKGEGNEQYF.

The V gene is TRBV6-1, the J gene TRBJ2-7, with 13 nucleotides matching TRBD2. Trimming cost V 1 base and J 9 bases; bases outside gene matches: 3. Germline CDR1 MNHNS, CDR2 SASEGT. This CDR3 comprises 14 residues. The CDR3 DNA reads as TGTGCCAGCAGTGAAGGGACTAGCGGGAGCGGGCAGTACTTC. It yields the protein CASSEGTSGSGQYF.